Below, 19 T cell receptor beta chains from the same sample are listed, as sequenced in a study of T cells after yellow fever vaccination. TCRdb redid the calling of the 5' RACE reads with MiXCR, one entry per CDR3 protein. The sample yields tens of thousands of distinct CDR3 sequences, about 6.6% seen once. This sample comprised CD8+ T cells sorted from PBMCs, obtained 5 days after the first yellow fever vaccination. Receptors originate from a man younger than 35 who received the YFV17D yellow fever vaccine.

The chain recombines TRBV28 with TRBJ2-2; 8 bases match TRBD2. V lost 4 bases, J lost 3 bases, and 7 bases stayed unmatched. This CDR3 contains 16 residues. Germline lookup yields CDR1 MDHEN and CDR2 SYDVKM. The CDR3 DNA reads as TGTGCCAGCAGTTCAGGGACTAGAAGGGACACCGGGGAGCTGTTTTTT. This translates into CASSSGTRRDTGELFF.

This clonotype was picked up many times. The chain recombines TRBV7-8 with TRBJ2-3; 11 bases are shared with TRBD2. Trimming cost V 1 base and J 3 bases; bases outside gene matches: 6. CDR3 length: 17 residues. CDR1 and CDR2 (germline): SGHVS, FQNEAQ. CDR3 sequence reads: CASSLEPSGGLTDTQYF. The CDR3 DNA is TGTGCCAGCAGCTTAGAACCTAGCGGGGGGTTGACAGATACGCAGTATTTT.

The chain uses TRBV12-3 or TRBV12-4 and TRBJ1-1; D is unclear. CDR3 length: 13 residues. The V end lost 8 bases, the J end lost 4 bases, and 14 bases lay between the germline ends. Written as DNA, the CDR3 is TGTGCCAGCGGAAACACGGTCGGCACTGAAGCTTTCTTT. Protein: CASGNTVGTEAFF.

About this clonotype: The junction departs from germline at one end; a sequencing error may be responsible. The chain links TRBV11-2 to TRBJ2-3; weak D call: TRBD1 (5 bases). CDR1 is SGHAT, CDR2 FQNNGV, per germline. CDR3 length equals 13 residues. The CDR3 spells CASSWTPPDAQYF. CDR3 sequence (DNA): TGTGCCAGCAGCTGGACACCGCCAGATGCGCAGTATTTT.

This clonotype was seen more than once but under ten times. The junction differs from germline at one of its ends, possibly a read error. V usage is TRBV7-7 and J usage is TRBJ2-1; D is uncertain. Germline CDR1 SSHAT, CDR2 FNYEAQ (reference sequence). This CDR3 contains 14 residues. CDR3 in amino acids: CASSPLSSYNEQFF. CDR3 nucleotide sequence: TGTGCTAGCAGCCCCCTATCCTCCTACAATGAGCAGTTCTTC.

This clonotype was observed a handful of times. The chain carries TRBV19 and TRBJ1-5; D remains ambiguous. Germline CDR1 reads LNHDA; CDR2 reads SQIVND (reference sequence). V lost 10 bases and J lost 2, with 15 bases in between. CDR3 length: 14 residues. The CDR3: CATGNEGRNQPQHF. The CDR3 DNA follows: TGTGCCACTGGGAACGAAGGCCGCAATCAGCCCCAGCATTTT.

The chain links TRBV6-2 or TRBV6-3 to TRBJ1-1; D is unclear. The CDR3 has 13 residues. The germline V gene has CDR1 MNHEY and CDR2 SVGEGT. With 6 bases removed from V and 1 base from J, the gap between germline ends came to 9 bases. The CDR3 DNA reads TGTGCCAGCAGCTTAAATTGGAACACTGAAGCTTTCTTT. Translated, it gives CASSLNWNTEAFF.

This clonotype has a count of ten or more. The chain employs TRBV7-8 and TRBJ2-3; D unresolved. Trimming removed 1 base at V and 4 bases at J, with 3 bases between. The CDR3 loop spans 12 amino acids. Germline V lookup: CDR1 SGHVS, CDR2 FQNEAQ. Here the CDR3 reads CASSLEADTQYF. CDR3 bases: TGTGCCAGCAGCTTAGAGGCAGATACGCAGTATTTT. The variable domain in full, completed from reference TRBV7-8 and TRBJ2-3, reads GAGVSQSPRYKVAKRGQDVALRCDPISGHVSLFWYQQALGQGPEFLTYFQNEAQLDKSGLPSDRFFAERPEGSVSTLKIQRTQQEDSAVYLCASSLEADTQYFGPGTRLTVL.

This clonotype was seen more than once but under ten times. The V call is TRBV11-2, the J call TRBJ2-2; D ambiguous. Deletions cut 0 bases from V and 5 bases from J, with 19 bases between. Per the germline V gene, CDR1 is SGHAT and CDR2 is FQNNGV. CDR3 length: 18 amino acids. In DNA, the CDR3 is TGTGCCAGCAGCTTAGAGACGGAGACCGCGTCGAGAACCGGGGAGCTGTTTTTT. Amino acid sequence: CASSLETETASRTGELFF.

The rearrangement joins TRBV29-1 to TRBJ2-4; 8 bases agree with TRBD2. CDR3 length: 15 amino acids. Per germline, CDR1 SQVTM and CDR2 ANQGSEA. The V and J ends lost 0 bases and 8 bases, in that order; junction bases with no gene match: 9. The CDR3 DNA follows: TGCAGCGTTGAAGACAGACGGGGGGGGGCGGACATTCAGTACTTC. As protein: CSVEDRRGGADIQYF.

The rearrangement links TRBV9 to TRBJ1-2; 10 positions agree with TRBD1. This CDR3 region has 17 residues. The J segment lost 4 bases and the V segment lost 0 bases, leaving 9 bases of the junction unmatched. Germline-derived CDR1 and CDR2 are SGDLS and YYNGEE. CDR3 nucleotide sequence: TGTGCCAGCAGCGTAGATTCCGTTGGGACAGGGGTCTATGGCTACACCTTC. The encoded protein is CASSVDSVGTGVYGYTF.

CDR3 region: CASIVSGGVTGELFF. The CDR3 DNA follows: TGTGCCAGCATCGTTAGCGGGGGGGTTACCGGGGAGCTGTTTTTT. The chain employs TRBV5-4 and TRBJ2-2, with 11 bases aligning to TRBD2. The CDR3 consists of 15 residues. After removal of 6 bases from V and 5 bases from J, the junction contained 6 bases not matched to a gene. Germline lookup yields CDR1 SGHNT and CDR2 YYREEE (reference sequence).

The chain has TRBV6-2 or TRBV6-3 and TRBJ2-3; no clear D gene. With 0 bases removed from V and 1 base from J, the gap between germline ends came to 11 bases. This CDR3 has 16 residues. Germline V CDR1 and CDR2: MNHEY, SVGEGT. CDR3 sequence (DNA): TGTGCCAGCAGTTACTCCGGTACCCCTCGCACAGATACGCAGTATTTT. Its translation: CASSYSGTPRTDTQYF.

J is TRBJ2-1 and V is TRBV9; tentative D call: TRBD2 (7 bases). The V gene's germline CDR1 is SGDLS and CDR2 YYNGEE. V lost 0 bases, J lost 0 bases, and 10 bases lay in between. The CDR3 contains 16 residues. In nucleotides, the CDR3 is TGTGCCAGCAGCGTAGGGCGGGGGCGCTCCTACAATGAGCAGTTCTTC. It encodes CASSVGRGRSYNEQFF.

This clonotype was recorded a few times. This chain links TRBV7-9 with TRBJ2-5, with no clear D. Germline V gene data show CDR1 as SEHNR and CDR2 as FQNEAQ (reference sequence). The CDR3 extends over 11 amino acids. V dropped 5 bases and J dropped 5 bases, with 6 bases sitting between them. CDR3 in DNA: TGTGCCAGCAGCAGTAGGGAGACCCAGTACTTC. Its translation: CASSSRETQYF.

The V call is TRBV20-1, the J call TRBJ2-2; 8 positions match TRBD2. The V and J ends lost 2 bases and 3 bases, in that order; junction bases with no gene match: 2. The CDR3 contains 14 residues. The germline V gene has CDR1 DFQATT and CDR2 SNEGSKA (reference sequence). Here the CDR3 DNA reads TGCAGTGCTAGATACGGGGGGGACACCGGGGAGCTGTTTTTT. Its protein is CSARYGGDTGELFF.

The CDR3 DNA is TGTGCCAGCATGGGGACAATTATCTATCACACTGAAGCTTTCTTT. As protein: CASMGTIIYHTEAFF. V usage is TRBV6-1 and J usage is TRBJ1-1; possibly TRBD1 for D (6 bases). V was shortened by 7 bases and J by 3 bases, with 18 bases between the two germline ends. Germline V CDR1 and CDR2: MNHNS, SASEGT. This CDR3 contains 15 residues.

The chain uses TRBV3-1 and TRBJ1-2; TRBD1 agrees at 7 bases. V lost 8 bases, J lost 0 bases, and 9 bases stayed unmatched. The CDR3 is 15 amino acids. The V gene's germline CDR1 is LGHDT and CDR2 YNNKEL (reference sequence). As DNA, the CDR3 is TGTGCCAGCCATTATACGGGGACAGCTAACTATGGCTACACCTTC. Residues: CASHYTGTANYGYTF.

The V gene is TRBV12-3 or TRBV12-4, the J gene TRBJ2-3; the match to TRBD2 covers 7 bases. The CDR3 has 16 residues. Losses at the gene ends were 8 bases for V and 2 bases for J; bases not matched to a gene: 13. The CDR3 nucleotides read TGTGCCAGCGGAAACCCGGGGACTACTCTCACAGATACGCAGTATTTT. Encoded protein: CASGNPGTTLTDTQYF.